These 10 T cell receptor beta chains were sequenced from one sample in a study of cytomegalovirus exposure and HLA in healthy donors. 60 Vbeta and 13 Jbeta primers were used in PCR. Generated by immunoSEQ multiplex PCR, the TCRdb table keeps only in-frame clones and is missing some. The table shows approximately 100,000 clones, with 60% to 85% occurring only once. Source material: PBMCs. Every receptor here comes from a female donor in good health and CMV-seropositive.

The chain joins TRBV18 to TRBJ1-4, with D maybe TRBD1 (5 bases). The V end was cut by 2 bases, the J end by 0 bases, with 10 bases between. The length of the CDR3 is 16 residues. Germline-derived CDR1 and CDR2 are KGHSH and LQKENI. The CDR3 here is CASSPDSSATNEKLFF. CDR3 nucleotides: TGTGCCAGCTCACCAGACAGCTCTGCAACTAATGAAAAACTGTTTTTT.

J is TRBJ1-2 and V is TRBV6-6; 9 nucleotides line up with TRBD1. This CDR3 spans 14 amino acids. Germline CDR1 is MNHNY and CDR2 is SVGAGI (reference sequence). With V trimmed by 4 bases and J by 2 bases, 2 bases remained unmatched. The CDR3 DNA is TGTGCCAGCAGTTTGGACAGGGGAAACTATGGCTACACCTTC. Its translation is CASSLDRGNYGYTF.

The chain carries TRBV19 and TRBJ2-7, with 8 positions matching TRBD1. Germline V CDR1 and CDR2: LNHDA, SQIVND (reference sequence). Unmatched junction bases numbered 6, after V lost 2 bases and J lost 0 bases. The CDR3 spans 16 residues. CDR3 protein: CASSIYGQGFSYEQYF. In DNA, the CDR3 is TGTGCCAGTAGTATATACGGACAGGGATTCTCCTACGAGCAGTACTTC.

The genes are TRBV7-3 and TRBJ2-1, with 10 bases matching TRBD2. Trimming took 4 bases from V and 7 from J; bases not matched to a gene: 7. Looked up from germline, CDR1 is SGHTA and CDR2 is FQGTGA. The CDR3 length is 15 residues. The chain's CDR3 is CASSSLAGGQNEQFF. The CDR3 bases are TGTGCCAGCAGCTCCTTAGCGGGGGGTCAAAATGAGCAGTTCTTC.

The CDR3 sequence: CATRPGANYGYTF. The CDR3 DNA reads TGTGCCACTCGGCCGGGTGCCAACTATGGCTACACCTTC. This chain connects TRBV28 to TRBJ1-2; D not certain. V lost 10 bases and J lost 2, with 14 bases in between. Per the germline V gene, CDR1 is MDHEN and CDR2 is SYDVKM. The CDR3 runs to 13 residues.

On this clone itself: Distinct nucleotide sequences in the sample also encode this CDR3. The chain uses TRBV30 and TRBJ1-5, with D tentatively TRBD1 (5 bases). V was clipped by 0 bases and J by 5 bases, with 8 bases between them. The CDR3 has 13 amino acids. Germline CDR1 and CDR2: GTSNPN and SVGIG (reference sequence). In nucleotides, the CDR3 is TGTGCCTGGAGTGTTCAAGGGGATCAGCCCCAGCATTTT. Translation: CAWSVQGDQPQHF.

V and J are TRBV5-1 and TRBJ1-1; 10 bases map to TRBD1. Germline V gene lookup returns CDR1 SGHRS and CDR2 YFSETQ. The CDR3 totals 13 residues. V lost 5 bases and J lost 3; bases outside the gene matches: 1. The CDR3 sequence: CASRTGGYTEAFF. The CDR3 region has the DNA TGCGCCAGCAGGACAGGGGGCTACACTGAAGCTTTCTTT.

The chain uses TRBV4-3 and TRBJ1-1; 8 nucleotides align to TRBD1. V lost 0 bases and J lost 2; bases outside the gene matches: 17. Germline V gene lookup returns CDR1 LGHNA and CDR2 YSLEER. This CDR3 spans 20 amino acids. The CDR3 loop reads CASSQDLAGTGLRENTEAFF. CDR3 DNA: TGCGCCAGCAGCCAAGATCTAGCCGGGACAGGCCTGAGAGAAAACACTGAAGCTTTCTTT.

V usage is TRBV29-1 and J usage is TRBJ1-1; 11 bases line up with TRBD1. Germline V CDR1 and CDR2: SQVTM, ANQGSEA. The CDR3 consists of 14 residues. Trimming took 1 base from V and 6 from J; bases not matched to a gene: 4. CDR3 residues: CSVEGLGQGAEAFF. Written as DNA, the CDR3 is TGCAGCGTTGAAGGGTTGGGACAGGGGGCTGAAGCTTTCTTT.

The chain carries TRBV5-1 and TRBJ1-1, with 10 bases identical to TRBD1. The V gene's germline CDR1 is SGHRS and CDR2 YFSETQ. CDR3 length: 14 residues. The ends lost 2 bases at V and 7 bases at J; junction bases unmatched: 5. This CDR3 is CASSLLDRGGEAFF. CDR3 coding DNA: TGCGCCAGCAGCTTATTGGACAGGGGGGGTGAAGCTTTCTTT.